This TCR beta chain comes out of a study of beta chain features in type 1 diabetes. Investigators reverse transcribed all isolated RNA, so they sequenced expressed TCRB transcripts. TCRdb's copy holds only in-frame clones and misses some; the assay was immunoSEQ multiplex PCR. The sample lists roughly 310,000 clones, 11% occurring once. This CDR3 has 14 residues. V shed 7 bases, J shed 7 bases, and the junction held 9 bases outside the gene matches. Germline V lookup: CDR1 SGHTA, CDR2 FQGNSA. The sample comprised naive CD4+ T cells from blood. The J gene is TRBJ1-1, the V gene TRBV7-2, with 10 bases that match TRBD1. This TCR derives from a woman between 25 and 40 years old in good health. The CDR3 nucleotides are TGTGCCAGCAACCAGGACAGGGGGGGATTTGAAGCTTTCTTT. This sequence encodes CASNQDRGGFEAFF. Full variable domain (remainder filled in from reference TRBV7-2 and TRBJ1-1): GAGVSQSPSNKVTEKGKDVELRCDPISGHTALYWYRQSLGQGLEFLIYFQGNSAPDKSGLPSDRFSAERTGGSVSTLTIQRTQQEDSAVYLCASNQDRGGFEAFFGQGTRLTVV.